This T cell receptor (beta chain) stems from a study of blood T cell repertoires in COVID-19. Participant reports of clinical history set cohort assignment. Cohort 3 recovery required two negative PCRs, clearance, or symptom resolution. In the authors' workflow: Cell counts per sample came from amplifying reference gene primers. Only in-frame clones appear in the TCRdb table, and some are missing; sequencing was by immunoSEQ multiplex PCR. V and J calls and clone size are given by that table; D and trimming were obtained from the DNA. The sample carries under 70,000 clones, around 89% recorded once. This TCR was recovered from a middle-aged woman who had recovered from COVID-19. The sample comprised PBMCs or T cells enriched from blood (not recorded which).

The CDR3 region has the DNA TGTGCCAGCAGGGCAACAGAGCTTAGCACAGATACGCAGTATTTT. Translation: CASRATELSTDTQYF. The rearrangement links TRBV7-8 to TRBJ2-3, with D unresolved. Deletions cut 6 bases from V and 0 bases from J, with 13 bases between. CDR3 size: 15 residues. Germline loops: CDR1 SGHVS, CDR2 FQNEAQ.